What follows is one TCR beta chain and its context. The antigen remains unidentified. This sample is drawn from a study of cytomegalovirus exposure and HLA in healthy donors. Across the study: In a previous analysis, 110 million or so unique TCR beta sequences were found from 170 million or so T cells.

The CDR3 is made up of 13 amino acids. J was trimmed by 10 bases and V by 3 bases; bases with no gene match: 9. CDR1 GTSNPN and CDR2 SVGIG come from the germline V gene (reference sequence). This PCR relied on a set of 60 Vbeta primers and 13 Jbeta primers. The table came from immunoSEQ multiplex PCR; TCRdb's copy has only in-frame clones and leaves some out. The sample holds roughly 150,000 clones, roughly 74% seen once. The study's findings and limits: The classifier reportedly diagnosed cytomegalovirus status with high sensitivity and specificity. Altogether, 164 TCR beta chains were recorded as cytomegalovirus-associated.

The sequenced sample consisted of PBMCs. This rearrangement joins TRBV30 to TRBJ1-1, with 9 bases fitting TRBD1. The receptor was derived from a young man in good health and CMV-seropositive. CDR3 in DNA: TGTGCCTGGAGGATCACAGGGGGCCGGCGAGCTTTCTTT. Protein product: CAWRITGGRRAFF.